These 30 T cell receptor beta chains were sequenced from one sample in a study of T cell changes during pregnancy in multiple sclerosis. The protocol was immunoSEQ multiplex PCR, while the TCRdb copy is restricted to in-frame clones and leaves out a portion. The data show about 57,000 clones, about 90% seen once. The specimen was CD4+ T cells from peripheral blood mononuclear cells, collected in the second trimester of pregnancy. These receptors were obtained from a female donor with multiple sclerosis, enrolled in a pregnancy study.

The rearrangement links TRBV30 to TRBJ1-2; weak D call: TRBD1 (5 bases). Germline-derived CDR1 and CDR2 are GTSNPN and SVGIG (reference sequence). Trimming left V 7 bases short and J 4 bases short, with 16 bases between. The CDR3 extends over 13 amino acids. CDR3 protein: CASLGQGGYGYTF. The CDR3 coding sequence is TGTGCCTCTCTAGGGCAGGGAGGCTATGGCTACACCTTC.

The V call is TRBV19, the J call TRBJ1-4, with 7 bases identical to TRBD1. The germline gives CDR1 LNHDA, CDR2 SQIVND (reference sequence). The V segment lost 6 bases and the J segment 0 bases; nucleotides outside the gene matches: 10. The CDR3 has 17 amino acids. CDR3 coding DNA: TGTGCCAGTAGGGCCGCGACAGGGAATCCAACTAATGAAAAACTGTTTTTT. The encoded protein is CASRAATGNPTNEKLFF.

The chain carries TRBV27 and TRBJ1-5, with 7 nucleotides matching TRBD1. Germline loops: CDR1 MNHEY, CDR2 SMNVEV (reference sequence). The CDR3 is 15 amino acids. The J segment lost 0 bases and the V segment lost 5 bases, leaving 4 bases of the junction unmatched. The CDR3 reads CASSRDSVSNQPQHF. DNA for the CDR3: TGTGCCAGCAGTAGGGACAGCGTTAGCAATCAGCCCCAGCATTTT.

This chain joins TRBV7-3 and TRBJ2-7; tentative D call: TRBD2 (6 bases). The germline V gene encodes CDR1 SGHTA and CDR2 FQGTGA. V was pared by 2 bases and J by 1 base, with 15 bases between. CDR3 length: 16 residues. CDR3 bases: TGTGCCAGCAGCTTAGGGCCTGCGGGGCTGTCCTACGAGCAGTACTTC. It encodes CASSLGPAGLSYEQYF.

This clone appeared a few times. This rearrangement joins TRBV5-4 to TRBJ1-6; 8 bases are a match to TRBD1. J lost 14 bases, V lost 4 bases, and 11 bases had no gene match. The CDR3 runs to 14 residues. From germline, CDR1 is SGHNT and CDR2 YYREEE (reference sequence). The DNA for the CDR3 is TGTGCCAGCAGCGATCGGGACAGGAGACTGGCCCTCCACTTT. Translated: CASSDRDRRLALHF.

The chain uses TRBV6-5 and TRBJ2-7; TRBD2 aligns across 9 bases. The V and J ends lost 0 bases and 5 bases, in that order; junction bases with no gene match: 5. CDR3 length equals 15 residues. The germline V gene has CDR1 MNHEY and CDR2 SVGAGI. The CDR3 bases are TGTGCCAGCAGTTACTCCGGGACTAGCCTCCACGAGCAGTACTTC. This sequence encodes CASSYSGTSLHEQYF.

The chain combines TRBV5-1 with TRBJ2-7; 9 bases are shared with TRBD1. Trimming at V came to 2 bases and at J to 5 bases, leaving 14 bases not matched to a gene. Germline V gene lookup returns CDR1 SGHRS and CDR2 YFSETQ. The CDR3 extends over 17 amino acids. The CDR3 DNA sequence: TGCGCCAGCAGCTTAAAGGGATCCGGGACAGGGATCCACGAGCAGTACTTC. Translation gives CASSLKGSGTGIHEQYF. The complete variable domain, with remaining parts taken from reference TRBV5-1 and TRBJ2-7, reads KAGVTQTPRYLIKTRGQQVTLSCSPISGHRSVSWYQQTPGQGLQFLFEYFSETQRNKGNFPGRFSGRQFSNSRSEMNVSTLELGDSALYLCASSLKGSGTGIHEQYFGPGTRLTVT.

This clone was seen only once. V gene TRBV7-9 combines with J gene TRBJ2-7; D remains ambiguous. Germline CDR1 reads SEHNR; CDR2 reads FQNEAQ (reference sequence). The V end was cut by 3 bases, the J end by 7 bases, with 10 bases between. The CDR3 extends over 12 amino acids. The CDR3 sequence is CASSFGLEEQYF. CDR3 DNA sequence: TGTGCCAGCAGCTTCGGCCTAGAGGAGCAGTACTTC.

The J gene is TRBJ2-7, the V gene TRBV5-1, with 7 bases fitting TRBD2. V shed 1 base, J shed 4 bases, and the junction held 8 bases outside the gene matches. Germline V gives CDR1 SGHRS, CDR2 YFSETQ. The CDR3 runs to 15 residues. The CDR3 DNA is TGCGCCAGCAGCTTGCAATCGGGAGGAGGGTACGAGCAGTACTTC. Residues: CASSLQSGGGYEQYF. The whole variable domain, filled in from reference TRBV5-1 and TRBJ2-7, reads KAGVTQTPRYLIKTRGQQVTLSCSPISGHRSVSWYQQTPGQGLQFLFEYFSETQRNKGNFPGRFSGRQFSNSRSEMNVSTLELGDSALYLCASSLQSGGGYEQYFGPGTRLTVT.

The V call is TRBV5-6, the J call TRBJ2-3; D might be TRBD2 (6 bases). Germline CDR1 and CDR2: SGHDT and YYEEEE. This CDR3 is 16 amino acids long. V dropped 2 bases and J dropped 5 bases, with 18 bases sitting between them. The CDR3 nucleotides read TGTGCCAGCAGCTTATTTATGACCATTAGCGGAGATACGCAGTATTTT. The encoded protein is CASSLFMTISGDTQYF.

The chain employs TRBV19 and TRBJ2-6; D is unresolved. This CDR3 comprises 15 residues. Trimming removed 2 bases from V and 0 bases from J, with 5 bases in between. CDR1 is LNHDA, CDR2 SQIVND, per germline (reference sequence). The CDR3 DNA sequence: TGTGCCAGTAGTATACCCCTCTCTGGGGCCAACGTCCTGACTTTC. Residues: CASSIPLSGANVLTF.

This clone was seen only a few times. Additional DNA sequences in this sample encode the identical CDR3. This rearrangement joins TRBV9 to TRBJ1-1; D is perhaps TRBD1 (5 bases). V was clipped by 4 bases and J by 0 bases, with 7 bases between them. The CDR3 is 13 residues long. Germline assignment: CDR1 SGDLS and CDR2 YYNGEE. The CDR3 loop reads CASSRQMNTEAFF. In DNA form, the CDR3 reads TGTGCCAGCAGCCGACAGATGAACACTGAAGCTTTCTTT.

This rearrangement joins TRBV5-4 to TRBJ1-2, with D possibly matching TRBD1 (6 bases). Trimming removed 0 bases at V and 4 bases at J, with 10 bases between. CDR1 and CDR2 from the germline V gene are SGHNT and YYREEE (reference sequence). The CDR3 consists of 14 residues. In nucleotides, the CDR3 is TGTGCCAGCAGCTTGGACAGGGACCCCTATGGCTACACCTTC. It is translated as CASSLDRDPYGYTF.

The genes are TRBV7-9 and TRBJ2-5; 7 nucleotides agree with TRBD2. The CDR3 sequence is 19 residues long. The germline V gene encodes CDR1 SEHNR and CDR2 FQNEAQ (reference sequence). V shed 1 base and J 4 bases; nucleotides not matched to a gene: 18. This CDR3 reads CASSLVPRASGWAGETQYF. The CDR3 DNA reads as TGTGCCAGCAGCTTAGTTCCACGGGCTAGCGGCTGGGCGGGAGAGACCCAGTACTTC.

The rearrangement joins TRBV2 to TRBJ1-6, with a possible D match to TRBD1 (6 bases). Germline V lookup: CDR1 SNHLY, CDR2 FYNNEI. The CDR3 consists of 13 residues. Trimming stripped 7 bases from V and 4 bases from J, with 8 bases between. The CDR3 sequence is CASTGQYNSPLHF. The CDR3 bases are TGTGCCAGCACCGGACAGTATAATTCACCCCTCCACTTT.

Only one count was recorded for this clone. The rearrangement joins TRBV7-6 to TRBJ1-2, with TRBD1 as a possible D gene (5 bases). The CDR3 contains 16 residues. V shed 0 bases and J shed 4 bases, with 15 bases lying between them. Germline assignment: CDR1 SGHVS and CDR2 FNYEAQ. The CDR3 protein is CASSLAGLQATYGYTF. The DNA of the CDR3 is TGTGCCAGCAGCTTAGCAGGACTACAGGCGACCTATGGCTACACCTTC.

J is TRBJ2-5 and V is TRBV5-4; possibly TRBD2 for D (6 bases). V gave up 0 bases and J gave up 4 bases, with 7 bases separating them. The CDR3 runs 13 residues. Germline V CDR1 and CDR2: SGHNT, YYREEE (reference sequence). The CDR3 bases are TGTGCCAGCAGCTTGGGGGGAGGAGAGACCCAGTACTTC. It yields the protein CASSLGGGETQYF.

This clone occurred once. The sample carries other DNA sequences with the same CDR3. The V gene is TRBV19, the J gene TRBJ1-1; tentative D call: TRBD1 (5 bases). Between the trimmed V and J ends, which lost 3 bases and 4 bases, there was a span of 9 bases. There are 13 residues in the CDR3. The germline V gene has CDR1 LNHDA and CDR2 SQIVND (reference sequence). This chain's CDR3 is CASSIGRGTEAFF. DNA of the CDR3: TGTGCCAGTAGTATTGGGAGGGGCACTGAAGCTTTCTTT.

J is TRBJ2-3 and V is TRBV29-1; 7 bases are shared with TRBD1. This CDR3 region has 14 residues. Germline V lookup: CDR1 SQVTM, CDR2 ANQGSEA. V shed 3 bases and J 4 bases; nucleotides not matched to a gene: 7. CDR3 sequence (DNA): TGCAGCGTTGACGGCAGGGGGAGCGCAGATACGCAGTATTTT. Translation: CSVDGRGSADTQYF.

The CDR3 sequence: CASSFITGGSYGYTF. CDR3 DNA sequence: TGCGCCAGCAGCTTTATTACAGGGGGCTCCTATGGCTACACCTTC. The chain uses TRBV5-1 and TRBJ1-2, with 9 nucleotides matching TRBD1. V lost 2 bases, J lost 4 bases, and 6 bases stayed unmatched. The CDR3 spans 15 residues. The germline V gene encodes CDR1 SGHRS and CDR2 YFSETQ.

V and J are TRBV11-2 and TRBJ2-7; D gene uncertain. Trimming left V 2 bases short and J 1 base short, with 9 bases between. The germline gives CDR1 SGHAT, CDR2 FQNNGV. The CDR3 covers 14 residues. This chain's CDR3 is CASSLRSGSYEQYF. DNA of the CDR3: TGTGCCAGCAGCTTACGGTCCGGGTCCTACGAGCAGTACTTC.

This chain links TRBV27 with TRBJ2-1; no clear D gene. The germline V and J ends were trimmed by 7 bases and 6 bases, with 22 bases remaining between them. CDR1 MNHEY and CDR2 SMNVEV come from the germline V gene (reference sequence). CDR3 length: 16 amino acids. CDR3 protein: CASTQGSGRLSNEQFF. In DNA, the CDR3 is TGTGCCAGCACCCAAGGATCAGGTCGATTGTCCAATGAGCAGTTCTTC.

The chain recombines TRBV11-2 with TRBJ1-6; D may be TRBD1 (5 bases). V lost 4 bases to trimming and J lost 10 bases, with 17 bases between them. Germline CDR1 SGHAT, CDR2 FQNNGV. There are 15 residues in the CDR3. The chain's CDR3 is CASSSGGGSGSPLHF. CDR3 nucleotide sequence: TGTGCCAGCAGCTCCGGGGGGGGGAGCGGATCACCCCTCCACTTT.

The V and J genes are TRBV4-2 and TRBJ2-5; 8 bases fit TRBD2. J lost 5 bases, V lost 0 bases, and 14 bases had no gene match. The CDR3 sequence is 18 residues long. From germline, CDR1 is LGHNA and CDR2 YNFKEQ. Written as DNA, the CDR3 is TGTGCCAGCAGCCAAGATCCCGGGGGGGCGGGTTCTCGGGAGACCCAGTACTTC. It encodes CASSQDPGGAGSRETQYF.

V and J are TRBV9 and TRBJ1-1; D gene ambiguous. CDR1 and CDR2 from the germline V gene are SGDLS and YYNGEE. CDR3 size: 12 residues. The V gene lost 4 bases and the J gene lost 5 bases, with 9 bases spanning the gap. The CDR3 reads CASSPLGTEAFF. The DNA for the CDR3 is TGTGCCAGCAGCCCCCTCGGGACTGAAGCTTTCTTT.

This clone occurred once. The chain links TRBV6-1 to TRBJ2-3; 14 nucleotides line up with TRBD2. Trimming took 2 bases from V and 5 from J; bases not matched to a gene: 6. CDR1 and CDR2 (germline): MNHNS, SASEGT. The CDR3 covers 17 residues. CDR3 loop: CASSEPGLAGAGDTQYF. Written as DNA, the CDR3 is TGTGCCAGCAGTGAACCGGGACTAGCGGGAGCCGGAGATACGCAGTATTTT.

The CDR3 loop is CASSLLQDSNQPQHF. In nucleotides, the CDR3 is TGTGCCAGCAGCTTACTACAGGATAGCAATCAGCCCCAGCATTTT. The rearrangement uses TRBV7-3 and TRBJ1-5, with D possibly TRBD1 on 5 matching bases. Germline V CDR1 and CDR2: SGHTA, FQGTGA. V lost 2 bases and J 0 bases, leaving 8 bases between the germline ends. The CDR3 is 15 amino acids.

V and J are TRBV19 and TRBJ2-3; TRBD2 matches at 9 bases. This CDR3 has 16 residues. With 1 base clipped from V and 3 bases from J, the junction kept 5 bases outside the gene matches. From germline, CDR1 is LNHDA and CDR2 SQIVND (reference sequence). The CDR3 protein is CASSIAPRGGTDTQYF. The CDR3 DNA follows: TGTGCCAGTAGTATAGCCCCGCGGGGGGGGACAGATACGCAGTATTTT.

As DNA, the CDR3 is TGTGCCAGCAGTGAAGGATTGCGGGGGAGAGGTGGCTACACCTTC. This translates into CASSEGLRGRGGYTF. The rearrangement uses TRBV25-1 and TRBJ1-2; D is perhaps TRBD1 (5 bases). Trimming removed 2 bases from V and 7 bases from J, with 17 bases in between. The CDR3 has 15 residues. The V gene's germline CDR1 is MGHDK and CDR2 SYGVNS.

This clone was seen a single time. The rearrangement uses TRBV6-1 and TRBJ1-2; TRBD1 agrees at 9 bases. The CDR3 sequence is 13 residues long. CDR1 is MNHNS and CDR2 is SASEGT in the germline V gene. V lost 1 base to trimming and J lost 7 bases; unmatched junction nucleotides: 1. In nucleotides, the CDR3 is TGTGCCAGCAGTGAAGGACAGGGGGTTGGCTACACCTTC. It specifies CASSEGQGVGYTF.